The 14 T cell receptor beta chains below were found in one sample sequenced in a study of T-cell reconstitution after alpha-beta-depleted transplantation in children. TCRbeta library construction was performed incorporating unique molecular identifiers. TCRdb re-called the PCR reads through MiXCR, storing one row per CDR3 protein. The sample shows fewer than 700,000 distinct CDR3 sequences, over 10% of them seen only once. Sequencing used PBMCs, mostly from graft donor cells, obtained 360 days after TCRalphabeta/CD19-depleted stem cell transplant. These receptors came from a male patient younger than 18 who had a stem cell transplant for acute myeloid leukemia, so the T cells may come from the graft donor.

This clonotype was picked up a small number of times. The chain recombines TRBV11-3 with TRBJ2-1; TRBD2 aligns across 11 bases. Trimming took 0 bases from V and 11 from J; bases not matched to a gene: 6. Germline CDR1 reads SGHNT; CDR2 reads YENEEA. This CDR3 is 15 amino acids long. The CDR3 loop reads CASSLDPSSGRKQFF. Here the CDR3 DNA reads TGTGCCAGCAGCTTAGATCCCTCTAGCGGGAGGAAGCAGTTCTTC.

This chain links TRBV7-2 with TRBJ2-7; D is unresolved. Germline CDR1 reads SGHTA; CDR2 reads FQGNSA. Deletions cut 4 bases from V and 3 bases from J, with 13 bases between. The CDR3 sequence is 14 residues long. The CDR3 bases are TGTGCCAGCAGCTCGGACGCCCTAGGCTACGAGCAGTACTTC. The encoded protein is CASSSDALGYEQYF.

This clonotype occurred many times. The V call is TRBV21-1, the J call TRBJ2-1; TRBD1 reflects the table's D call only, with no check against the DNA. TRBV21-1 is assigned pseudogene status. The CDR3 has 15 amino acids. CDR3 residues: CASSKGDPAYNEQFF. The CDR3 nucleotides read TGTGCCAGCAGCAAAGGGGACCCCGCCTACAATGAGCAGTTCTTC.

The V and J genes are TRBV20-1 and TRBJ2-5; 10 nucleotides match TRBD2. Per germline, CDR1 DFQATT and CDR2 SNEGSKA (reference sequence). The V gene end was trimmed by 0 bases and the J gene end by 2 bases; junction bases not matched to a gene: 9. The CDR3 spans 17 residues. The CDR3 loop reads CSARDPRLAGVQETQYF. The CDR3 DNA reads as TGCAGTGCTAGAGATCCCAGACTAGCGGGTGTACAAGAGACCCAGTACTTC.

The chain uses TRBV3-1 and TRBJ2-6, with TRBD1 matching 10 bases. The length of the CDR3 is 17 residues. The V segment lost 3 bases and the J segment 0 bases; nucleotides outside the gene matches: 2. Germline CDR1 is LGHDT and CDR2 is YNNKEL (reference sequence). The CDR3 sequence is CASSHRDRGSGANVLTF. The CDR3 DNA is TGTGCCAGCAGCCACCGGGACAGGGGCTCTGGGGCCAACGTCCTGACTTTC. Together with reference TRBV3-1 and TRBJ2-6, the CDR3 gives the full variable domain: DTAVSQTPKYLVTQMGNDKSIKCEQNLGHDTMYWYKQDSKKFLKIMFSYNNKELIINETVPNRFSPKSPDKAHLNLHINSLELGDSAVYFCASSHRDRGSGANVLTFGAGSRLTVL.

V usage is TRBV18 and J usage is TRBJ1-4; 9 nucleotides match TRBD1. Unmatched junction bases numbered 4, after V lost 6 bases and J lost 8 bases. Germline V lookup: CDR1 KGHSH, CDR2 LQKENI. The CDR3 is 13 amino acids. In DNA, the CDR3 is TGTGCCAGCTCCCAAGGGACAGGGGAAAAACTGTTTTTT. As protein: CASSQGTGEKLFF.

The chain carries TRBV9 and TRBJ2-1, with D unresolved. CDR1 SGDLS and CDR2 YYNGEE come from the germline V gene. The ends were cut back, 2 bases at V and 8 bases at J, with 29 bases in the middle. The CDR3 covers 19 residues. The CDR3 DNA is TGTGCCAGCAGCGTCGGTTCGTCGGCTTCGGGCCTGGCGAGAGATGAGCAGTTCTTC. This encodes CASSVGSSASGLARDEQFF.

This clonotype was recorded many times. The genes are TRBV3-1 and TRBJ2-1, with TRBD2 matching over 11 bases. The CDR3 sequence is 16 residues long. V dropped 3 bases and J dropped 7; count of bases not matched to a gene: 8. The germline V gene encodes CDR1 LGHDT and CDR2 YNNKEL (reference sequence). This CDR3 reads CASSHTGLAEGNEQFF. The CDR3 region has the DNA TGTGCCAGCAGCCACACGGGACTAGCGGAAGGAAATGAGCAGTTCTTC.

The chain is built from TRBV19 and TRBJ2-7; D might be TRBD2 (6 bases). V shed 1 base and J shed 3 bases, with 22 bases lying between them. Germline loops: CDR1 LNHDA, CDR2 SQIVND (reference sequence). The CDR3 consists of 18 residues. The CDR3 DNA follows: TGTGCCAGTAGTATAGTTGCCAATTCCCCGGGGGAAGGCTACGAGCAGTACTTC. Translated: CASSIVANSPGEGYEQYF. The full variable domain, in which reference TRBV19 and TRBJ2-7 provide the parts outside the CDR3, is DGGITQSPKYLFRKEGQNVTLSCEQNLNHDAMYWYRQDPGQGLRLIYYSQIVNDFQKGDIAEGYSVSREKKESFPLTVTSAQKNPTAFYLCASSIVANSPGEGYEQYFGPGTRLTVT.

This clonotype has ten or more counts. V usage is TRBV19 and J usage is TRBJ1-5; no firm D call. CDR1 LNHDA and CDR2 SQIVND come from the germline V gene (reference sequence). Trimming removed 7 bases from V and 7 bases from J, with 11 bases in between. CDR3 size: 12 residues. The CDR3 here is CASTREGQPQHF. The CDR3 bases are TGTGCCAGTACCAGAGAGGGCCAGCCCCAGCATTTT. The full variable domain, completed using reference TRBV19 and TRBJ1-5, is DGGITQSPKYLFRKEGQNVTLSCEQNLNHDAMYWYRQDPGQGLRLIYYSQIVNDFQKGDIAEGYSVSREKKESFPLTVTSAQKNPTAFYLCASTREGQPQHFGDGTRLSIL.

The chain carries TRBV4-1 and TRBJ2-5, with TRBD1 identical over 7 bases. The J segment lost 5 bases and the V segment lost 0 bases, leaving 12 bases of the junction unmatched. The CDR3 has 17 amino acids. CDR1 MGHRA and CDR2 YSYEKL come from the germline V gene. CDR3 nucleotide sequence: TGCGCCAGCAGCCAAGATCTTTGGCGAAGGGGGCACGAGACCCAGTACTTC. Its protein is CASSQDLWRRGHETQYF.

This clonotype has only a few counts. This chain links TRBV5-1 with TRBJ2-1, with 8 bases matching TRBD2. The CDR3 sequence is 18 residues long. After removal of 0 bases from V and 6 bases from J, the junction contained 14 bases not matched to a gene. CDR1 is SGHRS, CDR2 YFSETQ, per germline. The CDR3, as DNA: TGCGCCAGCAGCTTGGCCGCAGCGGGAGCCGAAAATTCCAATGAGCAGTTCTTC. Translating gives CASSLAAAGAENSNEQFF.

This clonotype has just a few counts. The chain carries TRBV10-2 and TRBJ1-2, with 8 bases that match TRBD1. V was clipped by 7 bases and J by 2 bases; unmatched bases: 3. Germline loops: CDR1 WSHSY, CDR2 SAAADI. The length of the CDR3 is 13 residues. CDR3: CASKRTGNYGYTF. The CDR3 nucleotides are TGCGCCAGCAAGAGGACAGGGAACTATGGCTACACCTTC.

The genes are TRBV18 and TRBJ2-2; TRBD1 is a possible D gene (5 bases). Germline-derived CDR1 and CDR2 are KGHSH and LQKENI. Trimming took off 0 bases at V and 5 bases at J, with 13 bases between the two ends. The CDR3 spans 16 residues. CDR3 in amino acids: CASSPPRQRKTGELFF. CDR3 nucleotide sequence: TGTGCCAGCTCACCACCGCGACAGCGTAAGACCGGGGAGCTGTTTTTT.